Listed below are T cell receptor beta chains from one sample, sequenced in a study of graft-versus-host responses after intestinal transplantation. No antigen has been assigned to these receptors. Using immunoSEQ multiplex PCR, the repertoire was profiled, and TCRdb retains in-frame clones only, with some absent. The data hold approximately 100,000 clones, with 90% observed a single time. Here the sequenced sample was unstimulated CD4+ T cells sorted from spleen or lymph node cells, taken before intestinal transplant. The receptors stem from a human donor who received an intestinal transplant. CDR3s include the opening cysteine and the closing phenylalanine or tryptophan. The D gene is left open where the match is weak. Rows give clone size only sometimes, using once, few, many, or a class for an expanded clone.

v_call: TRBV7-6
clone_size: -
d_call: -
j_call: TRBJ2-5
cdr3_aa: CASSTRETQYF
cdr3_nt: TGTGCCAGCAGCACGCGGGAGACCCAGTACTTC

v_call: TRBV5-1
clone_size: -
d_call: -
j_call: TRBJ2-7
cdr3_aa: CASSRDPGGPTYEQYF
cdr3_nt: TGCGCCAGCAGCCGGGACCCGGGGGGCCCCACCTACGAGCAGTACTTC

v_call: TRBV2
clone_size: -
d_call: TRBD1
j_call: TRBJ1-5
cdr3_aa: CASKRNRGQDNQPQHF
cdr3_nt: TGTGCCAGCAAACGAAATAGAGGACAGGACAATCAGCCCCAGCATTTT

v_call: TRBV5-6
clone_size: -
d_call: TRBD1
j_call: TRBJ1-2
cdr3_aa: CASSFRGTGEWGGYTF
cdr3_nt: TGTGCCAGCAGCTTTCGTGGGACAGGGGAGTGGGGTGGCTACACCTTC

v_call: TRBV11-3
clone_size: -
d_call: TRBD2
j_call: TRBJ2-3
cdr3_aa: CASSLGTSGYTSTDTQYF
cdr3_nt: TGTGCCAGCAGCTTGGGGACTAGCGGATATACTAGCACAGATACGCAGTATTTT

v_call: TRBV19
clone_size: -
d_call: -
j_call: TRBJ1-2
cdr3_aa: CASSIVLPQGSGGYTF
cdr3_nt: TGTGCCAGTAGTATAGTCCTGCCACAGGGATCGGGCGGCTACACCTTC

v_call: TRBV7-3
clone_size: -
d_call: TRBD2
j_call: TRBJ2-1
cdr3_aa: CASSLTGGGALREQFF
cdr3_nt: TGTGCCAGCAGCTTAACTGGCGGGGGGGCCTTAAGGGAGCAGTTCTTC

v_call: TRBV7-2
clone_size: -
d_call: TRBD2
j_call: TRBJ2-1
cdr3_aa: CASSLEAGGPNEQFF
cdr3_nt: TGTGCCAGCAGCTTAGAGGCGGGGGGGCCGAATGAGCAGTTCTTC

v_call: TRBV29-1
clone_size: -
d_call: TRBD2
j_call: TRBJ2-3
cdr3_aa: CSVEDLTSGGLTDTQYF
cdr3_nt: TGCAGCGTTGAAGATCTAACTAGCGGGGGCCTCACAGATACGCAGTATTTT

v_call: TRBV14
clone_size: -
d_call: -
j_call: TRBJ1-6
cdr3_aa: CASSQTGWPGSPLHF
cdr3_nt: TGTGCCAGCAGCCAAACGGGGTGGCCGGGTTCACCCCTCCACTTT

v_call: TRBV6-5
clone_size: -
d_call: TRBD2
j_call: TRBJ2-1
cdr3_aa: CASSYRGGVSDEQFF
cdr3_nt: TGTGCCAGCAGTTACCGCGGGGGGGTATCGGATGAGCAGTTCTTC

v_call: TRBV27
clone_size: -
d_call: -
j_call: TRBJ1-1
cdr3_aa: CASTSERGTEAFF
cdr3_nt: TGTGCCAGCACGTCCGAGAGAGGCACTGAAGCTTTCTTT

v_call: TRBV28
clone_size: -
d_call: -
j_call: TRBJ1-1
cdr3_aa: CASSFAGGVGFSDTEAFF
cdr3_nt: TGTGCCAGCAGTTTTGCGGGGGGCGTGGGGTTTTCCGACACTGAAGCTTTCTTT

v_call: TRBV4-1
clone_size: -
d_call: -
j_call: TRBJ2-7
cdr3_aa: CASSQVQLHSYEQYF
cdr3_nt: TGCGCCAGCAGCCAAGTACAGCTCCACTCCTACGAGCAGTACTTC

v_call: TRBV5-8
clone_size: -
d_call: TRBD2
j_call: TRBJ2-1
cdr3_aa: CASRGAFSGSSYNEQFF
cdr3_nt: TGTGCCAGCAGGGGGGCCTTTAGCGGGAGCTCCTACAATGAGCAGTTCTTC

v_call: TRBV4-2
clone_size: -
d_call: TRBD1
j_call: TRBJ1-1
cdr3_aa: CASSHDRAVNTEAFF
cdr3_nt: TGTGCCAGCAGCCATGACAGGGCCGTGAACACTGAAGCTTTCTTT

v_call: TRBV9
clone_size: -
d_call: TRBD1
j_call: TRBJ2-7
cdr3_aa: CASSPWTGWHEQYF
cdr3_nt: TGTGCCAGCAGCCCCTGGACAGGGTGGCACGAGCAGTACTTC

v_call: TRBV5-1
clone_size: -
d_call: TRBD2
j_call: TRBJ2-4
cdr3_aa: CASSLAGRDIQYF
cdr3_nt: TGCGCCAGCAGTTTAGCGGGGCGGGACATTCAGTACTTC

v_call: TRBV2
clone_size: -
d_call: TRBD1
j_call: TRBJ1-2
cdr3_aa: CASTRTGLYGYTF
cdr3_nt: TGTGCCAGCACCCGGACAGGGCTCTATGGCTACACCTTC

v_call: TRBV4-2
clone_size: -
d_call: -
j_call: TRBJ2-3
cdr3_aa: CASSQETQLGTQYF
cdr3_nt: TGTGCCAGCAGCCAAGAGACACAGCTGGGTACGCAGTATTTT

v_call: TRBV19
clone_size: once
d_call: TRBD1
j_call: TRBJ1-2
cdr3_aa: CASSSGQGRGYTF
cdr3_nt: TGTGCCAGTAGTAGCGGACAGGGACGGGGCTACACCTTC

v_call: TRBV18
clone_size: -
d_call: TRBD2
j_call: TRBJ2-7
cdr3_aa: CASSLITSGGMSSYEQYF
cdr3_nt: TGTGCCAGCTCACTGATTACTAGCGGGGGGATGAGCTCCTACGAGCAGTACTTC

v_call: TRBV4-2
clone_size: once
d_call: TRBD2
j_call: TRBJ2-3
cdr3_aa: CASSPERGTSTDTQYF
cdr3_nt: TGTGCCAGCAGCCCCGAGCGGGGGACTAGCACAGATACGCAGTATTTT

v_call: TRBV9
clone_size: -
d_call: TRBD2
j_call: TRBJ2-1
cdr3_aa: CASSVGISGGYNEQFF
cdr3_nt: TGTGCCAGCAGCGTAGGGATTAGCGGGGGGTACAATGAGCAGTTCTTC

v_call: TRBV4-1
clone_size: -
d_call: TRBD1
j_call: TRBJ1-1
cdr3_aa: CASSTRAGTGDTEAFF
cdr3_nt: TGCGCCAGCAGCACCAGGGCCGGGACAGGGGACACTGAAGCTTTCTTT

v_call: TRBV5-6
clone_size: -
d_call: -
j_call: TRBJ2-5
cdr3_aa: CASSPRQVGTQYF
cdr3_nt: TGTGCCAGCAGCCCTCGACAGGTTGGGACCCAGTACTTC

v_call: TRBV6-1
clone_size: -
d_call: TRBD2
j_call: TRBJ2-7
cdr3_aa: CASSESIASGTYEQYF
cdr3_nt: TGTGCCAGCAGTGAAAGTATCGCTAGCGGAACCTACGAGCAGTACTTC

v_call: TRBV23-1
clone_size: -
d_call: TRBD1
j_call: TRBJ1-2
cdr3_aa: CARTDRGCGYTF
cdr3_nt: TGCGCCAGAACCGACAGGGGATGTGGCTACACCTTC

v_call: TRBV10-1
clone_size: -
d_call: -
j_call: TRBJ1-2
cdr3_aa: CASNDGWPGYTF
cdr3_nt: TGCGCCAGCAATGACGGGTGGCCCGGCTACACCTTC

v_call: TRBV4-1
clone_size: -
d_call: TRBD1
j_call: TRBJ1-5
cdr3_aa: CASSGDSYSNQPQHF
cdr3_nt: TGCGCCAGCAGCGGGGACAGTTATAGCAATCAGCCCCAGCATTTT

v_call: TRBV20-1
clone_size: -
d_call: -
j_call: TRBJ2-7
cdr3_aa: CSVTNRGEQYF
cdr3_nt: TGCAGTGTAACCAACCGAGGGGAGCAGTACTTC

v_call: TRBV5-1
clone_size: once
d_call: -
j_call: TRBJ2-5
cdr3_aa: CASRLAAQAGGPETQYF
cdr3_nt: TGCGCCAGCCGCCTTGCTGCACAAGCCGGGGGGCCAGAGACCCAGTACTTC

v_call: TRBV11-2
clone_size: -
d_call: -
j_call: TRBJ2-5
cdr3_aa: CASSFATGWLEETQYF
cdr3_nt: TGTGCCAGCAGCTTCGCCACAGGATGGCTGGAAGAGACCCAGTACTTC

v_call: TRBV9
clone_size: -
d_call: TRBD2
j_call: TRBJ2-7
cdr3_aa: CASSPQSGGAFEQYF
cdr3_nt: TGTGCCAGCAGCCCCCAGAGCGGGGGGGCCTTCGAGCAGTACTTC

v_call: TRBV20-1
clone_size: -
d_call: -
j_call: TRBJ2-1
cdr3_aa: CSASRGEQFF
cdr3_nt: TGCAGTGCTAGTAGGGGTGAGCAGTTCTTC

v_call: TRBV7-9
clone_size: -
d_call: TRBD1
j_call: TRBJ1-1
cdr3_aa: CASSPRTGGSSMNTEAFF
cdr3_nt: TGTGCCAGCAGCCCCCGGACAGGGGGATCTTCGATGAACACTGAAGCTTTCTTT

v_call: TRBV6-5
clone_size: -
d_call: -
j_call: TRBJ1-5
cdr3_aa: CASSYGQWNQPQHF
cdr3_nt: TGTGCCAGCAGTTACGGACAATGGAATCAGCCCCAGCATTTT

v_call: TRBV5-1
clone_size: -
d_call: TRBD1
j_call: TRBJ2-7
cdr3_aa: CASSLAPGQGHSYEQYF
cdr3_nt: TGCGCCAGCAGCTTAGCACCGGGACAGGGGCACTCCTACGAGCAGTACTTC

v_call: TRBV7-8
clone_size: -
d_call: TRBD2
j_call: TRBJ2-7
cdr3_aa: CASSPGGGDEQYF
cdr3_nt: TGTGCCAGCAGCCCCGGGGGGGGCGACGAGCAGTACTTC

v_call: TRBV6-6
clone_size: few
d_call: TRBD1
j_call: TRBJ2-7
cdr3_aa: CASSYSGQAPYEQYF
cdr3_nt: TGTGCCAGCAGTTACTCCGGACAGGCCCCCTACGAGCAGTACTTC

v_call: TRBV2
clone_size: once
d_call: TRBD1
j_call: TRBJ1-1
cdr3_aa: CASDRDRTLNTEAFF
cdr3_nt: TGTGCCAGTGACCGGGACAGGACATTGAACACTGAAGCTTTCTTT

v_call: TRBV7-9
clone_size: -
d_call: -
j_call: TRBJ1-1
cdr3_aa: CASSLTLNAEAFF
cdr3_nt: TGTGCCAGCAGCCTGACACTGAATGCTGAAGCTTTCTTT

v_call: TRBV19
clone_size: -
d_call: TRBD2
j_call: TRBJ2-1
cdr3_aa: CASSIGFGRGETNEQFF
cdr3_nt: TGTGCCAGTAGTATAGGGTTTGGGCGGGGGGAAACGAATGAGCAGTTCTTC

v_call: TRBV7-3
clone_size: -
d_call: -
j_call: TRBJ1-1
cdr3_aa: CASSLGSYTEAFF
cdr3_nt: TGTGCCAGCAGCCTAGGCTCGTACACTGAAGCTTTCTTT

v_call: TRBV7-9
clone_size: -
d_call: TRBD2
j_call: TRBJ2-7
cdr3_aa: CASSSHLAGGDYEQYF
cdr3_nt: TGTGCCAGCAGCTCTCACTTAGCGGGGGGGGACTACGAGCAGTACTTC

v_call: TRBV6-1
clone_size: -
d_call: TRBD1
j_call: TRBJ1-3
cdr3_aa: CATHTGTGGNTIYF
cdr3_nt: TGTGCCACCCACACCGGGACAGGGGGAAACACCATATATTTT

v_call: TRBV15
clone_size: -
d_call: TRBD1
j_call: TRBJ2-3
cdr3_aa: CATSRDTGDRGGGQYF
cdr3_nt: TGTGCCACCAGCAGAGATACGGGAGACAGGGGTGGGGGGCAGTATTTT

v_call: TRBV6-1
clone_size: once
d_call: -
j_call: TRBJ1-3
cdr3_aa: CASSQGVSSGNTIYF
cdr3_nt: TGTGCCAGCAGCCAAGGGGTCTCCTCTGGAAACACCATATATTTT

v_call: TRBV19
clone_size: -
d_call: TRBD2
j_call: TRBJ2-3
cdr3_aa: CASSVLAGGWDTQYF
cdr3_nt: TGTGCCAGTAGTGTACTAGCGGGGGGGTGGGATACGCAGTATTTT

v_call: TRBV2
clone_size: -
d_call: -
j_call: TRBJ1-5
cdr3_aa: CASTADSLYQPQHF
cdr3_nt: TGTGCCAGCACCGCTGACAGTTTATATCAGCCCCAGCATTTT

v_call: TRBV5-6
clone_size: few
d_call: TRBD1
j_call: TRBJ2-1
cdr3_aa: CASSLDRGVDEQFF
cdr3_nt: TGTGCCAGCAGCTTGGACAGGGGAGTCGATGAGCAGTTCTTC

v_call: TRBV5-5
clone_size: -
d_call: TRBD1
j_call: TRBJ2-5
cdr3_aa: CASKIDTDRGGQETQYF
cdr3_nt: TGTGCCAGCAAAATCGATACTGACAGGGGAGGCCAAGAGACCCAGTACTTC

v_call: TRBV6-1
clone_size: -
d_call: TRBD2
j_call: TRBJ2-5
cdr3_aa: CASSPSGGASETQYF
cdr3_nt: TGTGCCAGCAGCCCTAGCGGGGGGGCCTCCGAGACCCAGTACTTC

v_call: TRBV6-5
clone_size: -
d_call: -
j_call: TRBJ1-1
cdr3_aa: CASSVRENTEAFF
cdr3_nt: TGTGCCAGCAGCGTCAGGGAAAACACTGAAGCTTTCTTT

v_call: TRBV6-5
clone_size: -
d_call: TRBD2
j_call: TRBJ2-2
cdr3_aa: CASRTGPSGTGELFF
cdr3_nt: TGTGCCAGCAGGACCGGGCCTAGCGGCACCGGGGAGCTGTTTTTT

v_call: TRBV12-5
clone_size: -
d_call: -
j_call: TRBJ2-5
cdr3_aa: CASGLTLRETQYF
cdr3_nt: TGTGCTAGTGGTTTGACATTGAGGGAGACCCAGTACTTC

v_call: TRBV19
clone_size: once
d_call: TRBD2
j_call: TRBJ2-7
cdr3_aa: CASSIAGGGLYF
cdr3_nt: TGTGCCAGTAGTATAGCCGGGGGGGGGCTGTACTTC

v_call: TRBV7-6
clone_size: -
d_call: TRBD1
j_call: TRBJ1-6
cdr3_aa: CASSPQQGGNSPLHF
cdr3_nt: TGTGCCAGCAGCCCCCAACAGGGGGGGAATTCACCCCTCCACTTT

v_call: TRBV20-1
clone_size: -
d_call: -
j_call: TRBJ1-2
cdr3_aa: CSAPLDYGYTF
cdr3_nt: TGCAGTGCTCCTTTAGACTATGGCTACACCTTC